A single sample gave rise to the 6 T cell receptor beta chains below, sequenced in a study of tissue T cells after allogeneic stem cell transplantation. Libraries were prepared by immunoSEQ multiplex PCR; TCRdb keeps only in-frame clonotypes and omits some of them. Of about 48,000 clones in the sample, 65% to 85% are singletons; the top ten hold approximately 0.5%. Sequencing was performed on sorted cells pooled from one or two spleens. The receptors here all came from a pool of C57BL/6 mice in good health.

This clone was seen a handful of times. Gene and germline names: mouse. With the read ending 1 residue before the CDR3 end, the germline J gene is used to fill in that end. The rearrangement joins TRBV13-1 to TRBJ2-7, with D perhaps TRBD1 (6 bases). Germline-derived CDR1 and CDR2 are NSHNY and SYGAGN. Trimming left V 7 bases short and J 4 bases short, with 12 bases between. This CDR3 spans 12 amino acids. The CDR3 bases that were read are TGTGCCAGCGGGGACAAAAGTTATGAACAGTAC. It codes for CASGDKSYEQY. The full CDR3 protein is CASGDKSYEQYF.

Of note for this clone: These gene names are mouse names. The observed sequence ends 1 residue before the CDR3 terminus, with the missing tail filled in from the germline J gene. V gene TRBV13-3 combines with J gene TRBJ1-3; perhaps TRBD1 as D (6 bases). The length of the CDR3 is 15 residues. The germline gives CDR1 NNHDY, CDR2 SYVADS. Trimming cost V 3 bases and J 0 bases, with 10 bases left between them. The sequenced CDR3 bases are TGTGCCAGCAGTGGGGGACACAATTCTGGAAATACGCTCTAT. It codes for CASSGGHNSGNTLY. The whole CDR3 protein reads CASSGGHNSGNTLYF.

For this clone: Mouse germline and gene names are used. The sequenced fragment ends 1 residue before the CDR3 boundary, so the rest is inferred from the germline J gene. This chain connects TRBV31 to TRBJ1-4; D unresolved. Germline V gene lookup returns CDR1 GKSSPN and CDR2 SITVG. The CDR3 runs 16 residues. The germline V and J ends were trimmed by 0 bases and 0 bases, with 11 bases remaining between them. CDR3 protein: CAWSLTPGFSNERLFF. The CDR3 bases that were read are TGTGCCTGGAGTCTAACCCCCGGGTTTTCCAACGAAAGATTATTT.

Remarks on this clone: Germline and genes here are mouse. From the germline J gene comes the end of the CDR3, since the read stops 1 residue before it. This chain links TRBV13-3 with TRBJ1-4, with D unclear. The CDR3 is 14 amino acids. The V end lost 2 bases, the J end lost 0 bases, and 5 bases lay between the germline ends. CDR1 and CDR2 (germline): NNHDY, SYVADS. The sequenced part of the CDR3 DNA is TGTGCCAGCAGTGACGGTATTTCCAACGAAAGATTATTT. It is translated as CASSDGISNERLF. In full, the CDR3 is CASSDGISNERLFF.

To note about this clone: Mouse gene names apply. The CDR3 is CASRHTGWDTQYF. The DNA read from the CDR3 is TGTGCCAGCAGACATACAGGTTGGGACACCCAGTAC. This chain connects TRBV19 to TRBJ2-5, with D perhaps matching TRBD1 (5 bases). The read comes to an end 1 residue before the CDR3 does, leaving the germline J gene to fill in the end. Germline loops: CDR1 FNHDT, CDR2 SITEND (reference sequence). The CDR3 totals 13 residues. V dropped 5 bases and J dropped 6 bases, with 13 bases sitting between them.

In the case of this clone: Gene labels here are mouse ones. Read coverage stops 1 residue before the CDR3 terminus; the germline J gene supplies the remainder. The chain has TRBV2 and TRBJ2-3; D is undetermined. CDR1 is LGHNA, CDR2 YSYQKL, per germline. Trimming cost V 0 bases and J 0 bases, with 7 bases left between them. This CDR3 contains 15 residues. Incomplete CDR3 DNA: TGTGCCAGCAGCCAAGAAGGCATTAGTGCAGAAACGCTGTAT. Its protein is CASSQEGISAETLY. The complete CDR3 sequence is CASSQEGISAETLYF.